This TCR beta chain was identified in a study of T cell repertoires in cytomegalovirus infection. Study-level background: Recently described HLA-C-restricted plus well-studied HLA-B-restricted CMV epitopes were used. Public signatures in TCR beta pointed to CMV infection and matching HLA type. Study observations and caveats: The response measured ex vivo was dominated by TCR beta clonotypes (HLA-C-restricted and CMV-specific).

One entry per CDR3 protein results from TCRdb running MiXCR on the reads. The sample consists of approximately 990,000 distinct CDR3 sequences, approximately 31% of them appearing once. V lost 3 bases and J lost 6; bases outside the gene matches: 10. The CDR3 runs to 17 residues. CDR1 MNHEY and CDR2 SMNVEV come from the germline V gene (reference sequence). A note on this clonotype: Its antigen is unidentified.

This chain joins TRBV27 and TRBJ2-2, with 10 bases lining up with TRBD2. This TCR derives from a human donor in good health (CMV status not recorded). Some clones in this sample may be carry-over from other donors' samples. Sequencing used cultured CD8+ T cells from PBMCs, obtained from culture after CMV antigen stimulation. The CDR3 sequence is CASSLYRAGGPSGELFF. CDR3 coding DNA: TGTGCCAGCAGTTTGTATAGAGCGGGGGGGCCTTCCGGGGAGCTGTTTTTT.